Listed below are T cell receptor beta chains from one sample, sequenced in a study of blood T cell repertoires in COVID-19. Profiled with immunoSEQ multiplex PCR; TCRdb holds only in-frame clones, not every one. The table records approximately 210,000 clones, roughly 89% of them present only once. Sequencing was done on a sample of peripheral blood. The source of these receptors is a man aged 25 to 40 who had recovered from COVID-19. Each CDR3 is given with its conserved first and last residue.

TRBJ1-4,TRBV5-4,CASSLQGVHEKLFF
TRBJ1-2,TRBV6-5,CASSYASGQGTYGYTF
TRBJ2-3,TRBV7-7,CASSLDGGGTTQYF
TRBJ1-5,TRBV3-1/TRBV3-2,CASSLTGINQPQHF
TRBJ2-1,TRBV27,CASSLSFLSYNEQFF
TRBJ1-2,TRBV6-6,CASSLTANYGYTF
TRBJ1-1,TRBV9,CASSVDDGFLAFF
TRBJ1-2,TRBV19,CASSILVGGGALGYGYTF
TRBJ2-7,TRBV6-5,CASTPARGTYEQYF
TRBJ2-5,TRBV9,CASSPFSGGQETQYF
TRBJ2-7,TRBV11-2,CASSFPLRGPPYEQYF